Listed below are T cell receptor beta chains from one sample, sequenced in a study of blood T cell repertoires in COVID-19. TCRdb's copy holds only in-frame clones and misses some; the assay was immunoSEQ multiplex PCR. The sample yields around 300,000 clones, 85% to 90% seen once. The sequenced sample was peripheral blood. These receptors were collected from a young woman with COVID-19, enrolled during active disease. Both conserved end residues are part of each CDR3. Fields, in order: D gene, clone size, J gene, V gene, CDR3 DNA, CDR3 protein. The D gene is left open where the match is weak. Size tells how often a clone was seen (once, few, many) or the class of an expanded clone, and some rows leave it out.

TRBD2,NA,TRBJ2-3,TRBV3-1/TRBV3-2,TGTGCCAGCAGCCAAGAACTAGCGGGAGATAAAGATACGCAGTATTTT,CASSQELAGDKDTQYF
TRBD1,NA,TRBJ1-1,TRBV18,TGTGCCAGCTCATTCGGACAGGGGAACACTGAAGCTTTCTTT,CASSFGQGNTEAFF
TRBD1,NA,TRBJ1-3,TRBV9,TGTGCCAGCAGCGGTAGGACAGGGGGAAGTCTCTCTGGAAACACCATATATTTT,CASSGRTGGSLSGNTIYF
NA,once,TRBJ2-5,TRBV28,TGTGCCAGCAGTTCCCCGGCAGGGAAGGAGACCCAGTACTTC,CASSSPAGKETQYF
NA,NA,TRBJ1-1,TRBV2,TGTGCCAGCATTGGGCTTGAGACTGAAGCTTTCTTT,CASIGLETEAFF
NA,few,TRBJ2-5,TRBV29-1,TGCAGCGTTAAGGACAGCATCCAAGAGACCCAGTACTTC,CSVKDSIQETQYF
TRBD1,NA,TRBJ2-7,TRBV10-3,TGTGCCATCAGGTCTGACAGGGGAGCCTACGAGCAGTACTTC,CAIRSDRGAYEQYF
NA,NA,TRBJ1-2,TRBV30,TGTGCCTTCGACACCTATGGCTACACCTTC,CAFDTYGYTF
NA,NA,TRBJ1-2,TRBV2,TGTGCCAGCGGTTACAGGGACGGCTACACCTTC,CASGYRDGYTF
TRBD1,NA,TRBJ1-3,TRBV30,TGTGCCTGGAGAGGGGACAGTTATTCTGGAAACACCATATATTTT,CAWRGDSYSGNTIYF
NA,NA,TRBJ1-1,TRBV5-4,TGTGCCAGCAGCTTCCAGGCAGGTCCGAACACTGAAGCTTTCTTT,CASSFQAGPNTEAFF
NA,NA,TRBJ1-2,TRBV27,TGTGCCAGCAGCCCACCGGAGGGGGGCTACACCTTC,CASSPPEGGYTF
NA,NA,TRBJ1-5,TRBV12-3/TRBV12-4,TGTGCCAGCAGTCCCAGTGGCCGTCAGCCCCAGCATTTT,CASSPSGRQPQHF
NA,NA,TRBJ2-5,TRBV5-4,TGTGCCAGCAGCTTGAAAACAAGGGGAGGTGAGACCCAGTACTTC,CASSLKTRGGETQYF
NA,NA,TRBJ1-5,TRBV5-1,TGCGCCAGCAGCGTGGACGGAGGCAATCAGCCCCAGCATTTT,CASSVDGGNQPQHF
TRBD2,NA,TRBJ2-7,TRBV27,TGTGCCAGCAGTTTCTCTAGCGGGAACTACGAGCAGTACTTC,CASSFSSGNYEQYF
NA,NA,TRBJ1-4,TRBV29-1,TGCGGGACGACGGGGGACGGGGAAAAACTGTTTTTT,CGTTGDGEKLFF
NA,NA,TRBJ2-1,TRBV5-5,TGTGCCAGCAGCTTGGACGGGGTATCCTACAATGAGCAGTTCTTC,CASSLDGVSYNEQFF
NA,NA,TRBJ2-5,TRBV5-1,TGCGCCAGCAGCTTGCAGGACAGCTCCGGCGAGACCCAGTACTTC,CASSLQDSSGETQYF
NA,NA,TRBJ2-1,TRBV28,TGTGCCACCCATGGGGGCCGCGATGAGCAGTTCTTC,CATHGGRDEQFF
NA,NA,TRBJ1-1,TRBV10-3,TGTGCCATCAGTGAATACAGCCAGAACACTGAAGCTTTCTTT,CAISEYSQNTEAFF
TRBD1,NA,TRBJ1-1,TRBV5-4,TGTGCCAGCAGCGTGGCCAGGGGGAGGTTGACTGAAGCTTTCTTT,CASSVARGRLTEAFF
TRBD2,NA,TRBJ2-3,TRBV2,TGTGCTACCATTAGCGGGGAGCTATCAGATACGCAGTATTTT,CATISGELSDTQYF
NA,NA,TRBJ1-2,TRBV7-2,TGTGCCAGCAGCTTGGCCGGGGGATATGGCTACACCTTC,CASSLAGGYGYTF
NA,NA,TRBJ1-5,TRBV5-1,TGCGCCAGCAGCTTCGGCACGGAACTAAATCAGCCCCAGCATTTT,CASSFGTELNQPQHF
TRBD1,NA,TRBJ1-2,TRBV9,TGTGCCAGCAGCGAACCGGGACAGGGATGGAATGGCTACACCTTC,CASSEPGQGWNGYTF
TRBD1,NA,TRBJ1-4,TRBV11-2,TGTGCCAGCAGCACCTACAGGGGGCGGAATGAAAAACTGTTTTTT,CASSTYRGRNEKLFF
NA,NA,TRBJ1-4,TRBV7-9,TGTGCCAGCAGCTTAGGGCTTAATGAAAAACTGTTTTTT,CASSLGLNEKLFF
TRBD1,once,TRBJ1-1,TRBV5-1,TGCGCCAGCAGCTCGGGACAGGGCTTTGGGAACACTGAAGCTTTCTTT,CASSSGQGFGNTEAFF
NA,NA,TRBJ1-1,TRBV30,TGTGCCTGGAGTGTGCGCCTCGGCGGCACTGAAGCTTTCTTT,CAWSVRLGGTEAFF
NA,NA,TRBJ1-1,TRBV6-5,TGTGCCAGCAGTTCCCTAACAGTGAACACTGAAGCTTTCTTT,CASSSLTVNTEAFF
NA,NA,TRBJ2-1,TRBV11-2,TGTGCCAGCAGCTTAAGGGCTAGCGCACTCTACAATGAGCAGTTCTTC,CASSLRASALYNEQFF
TRBD1,NA,TRBJ1-6,TRBV30,TGTGCCTGGAACAGGGGTAATTCACCCCTCCACTTT,CAWNRGNSPLHF
NA,NA,TRBJ1-3,TRBV12-3/TRBV12-4,TGTGCCAGCAGTTTAGCCCCCGGTAACACCATATATTTT,CASSLAPGNTIYF
TRBD2,NA,TRBJ2-1,TRBV18,TGTGCCAGCTCGCCGACTAGCGGCGTCTACAATGAGCAGTTCTTC,CASSPTSGVYNEQFF
NA,NA,TRBJ1-2,TRBV2,TGTGCCAGCAGTGAAGGGCAGGGCTCCGGCTACACCTTC,CASSEGQGSGYTF
NA,NA,TRBJ2-7,TRBV12-3/TRBV12-4,TGTGCCAGCAAACAGGCGTCCTACGAGCAGTACTTC,CASKQASYEQYF
TRBD1,NA,TRBJ1-1,TRBV28,TGTGCCAGCAGTTTCAGGGACAGGCCTATCACTGAAGCTTTCTTT,CASSFRDRPITEAFF
NA,NA,TRBJ1-1,TRBV6-5,TGTGCCAGCAGTTACTTAGACACCGTCGACACTGAAGCTTTCTTT,CASSYLDTVDTEAFF
TRBD2,NA,TRBJ2-7,TRBV6-6,TGTGCCAGCAGTTACTCGAACCTAGCGGGAGCCGAGCAGTACTTC,CASSYSNLAGAEQYF
NA,once,TRBJ2-6,TRBV19,TGTGCCAGTAAGAGACCCAGAGGAGGCCCTGGGGCCAACGTCCTGACTTTC,CASKRPRGGPGANVLTF
TRBD2,NA,TRBJ2-1,TRBV7-3,TGTGCCAGCAGCCCCGCGGGGGGGTACAATGAGCAGTTCTTC,CASSPAGGYNEQFF
TRBD1,NA,TRBJ1-3,TRBV19,TGTGCCAGTAGTAGGGGGACAGCCTCTGGAAACACCATATATTTT,CASSRGTASGNTIYF
NA,NA,TRBJ2-1,TRBV21-1,TGTGCCAGCAGCTCGCGAGGGACACAGGGCAATGAGCAGTTCTTC,CASSSRGTQGNEQFF
TRBD1,NA,TRBJ1-2,TRBV29-1,TGCAGCGTTGAGGGGGTCAGGGGGACTAACTATGGCTACACCTTC,CSVEGVRGTNYGYTF
TRBD1,NA,TRBJ1-1,TRBV30,TGTGCCTGGAGTCGGGGACAGGGGACCACTGAAGCTTTCTTT,CAWSRGQGTTEAFF
NA,NA,TRBJ2-1,TRBV11-2,TGTGCCAGCAGCTTAGCTTGGGGCCTCCGGTACAATGAGCAGTTCTTC,CASSLAWGLRYNEQFF
TRBD1,NA,TRBJ2-2,TRBV6-5,TGTGCCAGTCGACAGGGCGAGACCGGGGAGCTGTTTTTT,CASRQGETGELFF
NA,NA,TRBJ1-1,TRBV30,TGTGCCTGGAGTGGGACACGGGCGCGGCAAGCTTTCTTT,CAWSGTRARQAFF
TRBD1,NA,TRBJ1-6,TRBV7-9,TGTGCCAGCAGCTCTGGGACAGCCTATAATTCACCCCTCCACTTT,CASSSGTAYNSPLHF
NA,NA,TRBJ2-1,TRBV10-2,TGCGCCAGCAGTGAGCCCCCTAGGGGTAATGAGCAGTTCTTC,CASSEPPRGNEQFF
NA,NA,TRBJ2-7,TRBV19,TGTGCCAGCTCGACAGGCGTCGGATTCTACGAGCAGTACTTC,CASSTGVGFYEQYF